This TCR beta chain was documented in a study of cytomegalovirus exposure and HLA in healthy donors. Findings and limits, study-wide: Within the approximately 120 validation repertoires, first-cohort TCR clusters tended to co-occur, according to a later analysis. Cytomegalovirus association was listed for about 160 TCR beta chains. A few CMV-associated chains proved CMV antigen-specific in vitro.

The study drew the donors from its approximately 120-subject validation cohort, separate from the approximately 700-subject first cohort. Clones were sequenced by immunoSEQ multiplex PCR, and TCRdb holds only the in-frame ones, with some missing. This table holds over 100,000 clones, roughly 94% found once. Comment on this clone: What it binds is not known.

CDR3 length equals 15 residues. The V gene end was trimmed by 3 bases and the J gene end by 4 bases; junction bases not matched to a gene: 3. Germline V CDR1 and CDR2: KGHSH, LQKENI. The clonotype originates from a young woman in good health and CMV-seronegative. The rearrangement joins TRBV18 to TRBJ2-2; 9 bases match TRBD1. What was sequenced was PBMCs. This CDR3 is CASSPQDRGTGELFF. DNA of the CDR3: TGTGCCAGCTCACCGCAGGACAGGGGCACCGGGGAGCTGTTTTTT.